One and the same sample provided the 2 T cell receptor beta chains below, sequenced in a study of human T cells and chemical hapten exposure. TCRdb passed the RACE reads through MiXCR, listing each CDR3 protein once. Of around 250,000 distinct CDR3 sequences in the sample, about 8.1% were seen once. Time point in this sample: pre-sensitization, week 0. The treatment is: therapeutic diphenylcyclopropenone sensitization with weekly scalp DPC. The sequences come from whole blood, collected in connection with sensitization to the hapten diphenylcyclopropenone (DPC). Receptor source: a woman in her forties with alopecia areata. Some clones in this sample may be carry-over from other donors' samples.

V and J are TRBV30 and TRBJ2-7; tentative D call: TRBD2 (6 bases). V lost 4 bases, J lost 9 bases, and 19 bases lay in between. Germline V gene sequence: CDR1 GTSNPN, CDR2 SVGIG (reference sequence). This CDR3 has 13 residues. In DNA, the CDR3 is TGTGCCTGGAAGGGAGGCGGCTCTACGCCGCAGTACTTC. It is translated as CAWKGGGSTPQYF. Complete variable domain (other parts from reference TRBV30 and TRBJ2-7): SQTIHQWPATLVQPVGSPLSLECTVEGTSNPNLYWYRQAAGRGLQLLFYSVGIGQISSEVPQNLSASRPQDRQFILSSKKLLLSDSGFYLCAWKGGGSTPQYFGPGTRLTVT.

The V call is TRBV28, the J call TRBJ2-7; 7 bases line up with TRBD2. V trimming: 7 bases; J trimming: 6 bases; junction bases outside the gene matches: 15. Germline loops: CDR1 MDHEN, CDR2 SYDVKM. CDR3 length: 15 residues. The CDR3 spells CASNMGGQPGGEQYF. The CDR3 region has the DNA TGTGCCAGCAACATGGGGGGTCAGCCGGGAGGCGAGCAGTACTTC.